This T cell receptor beta chain was identified during a study of cytomegalovirus exposure and HLA in healthy donors. With 60 Vbeta and 13 Jbeta primers, the PCR was carried out. Repertoires were generated with immunoSEQ multiplex PCR, while TCRdb's copy carries only in-frame clones and drops some. The profile covers over 65,000 clones, with 75% appearing a single time and 7.4% taken by the ten largest. On this clone: Its matching antigen is unknown.

Germline V lookup: CDR1 SGHDN, CDR2 FVKESK. V dropped 6 bases and J dropped 4 bases, with 11 bases sitting between them. There are 13 residues in the CDR3. Findings and limits, study-wide: For most TCR beta V segments, an earlier analysis put the productive rate at about 90% or about 30% of the time. Most sequenced TCRs were rare (though some public TCRs occurred in many donors). Most subjects had HLA-A and HLA-B alleles reportedly predicted accurately by TCR beta sequences. Confirmation was obtained in vitro that a few CMV-associated chains are specific for CMV antigens.

The rearrangement links TRBV14 to TRBJ2-3; D may be TRBD1 (5 bases). The material sequenced was PBMCs. The sequence derives from a woman under 40 in good health and CMV-seropositive. The CDR3 is CASRKGFPDTQYF. CDR3 nucleotide sequence: TGTGCCAGCAGGAAGGGGTTCCCAGATACGCAGTATTTT.